The 9 T cell receptor beta chains listed next were all sequenced from one sample in a study of T cell responses to AZD1222 COVID-19 vaccine. Profiling relied on immunoSEQ multiplex PCR, and the TCRdb table lists in-frame clones only, not all of them. The sample holds roughly 100,000 clones; nearly 90% are singletons and the top ten take 40% to 55%. The sample here was peripheral blood, taken 28 days after the second AZD1222 dose. Receptor source: an adult who received the AZD1222 COVID-19 vaccine.

The genes are TRBV18 and TRBJ2-5; tentative D call: TRBD2 (6 bases). The V gene lost 1 base and the J gene lost 5 bases, with 11 bases spanning the gap. CDR3 size: 14 residues. Looked up from germline, CDR1 is KGHSH and CDR2 is LQKENI. The CDR3 DNA reads TGTGCCAGCTCACCACGGGCCGGGGGTGAGACCCAGTACTTC. Residues: CASSPRAGGETQYF.

This chain connects TRBV24-1 to TRBJ2-7; tentatively, D is TRBD1 or TRBD2 (6 bases each). CDR3 length: 14 amino acids. V was cut by 7 bases and J by 3 bases, with 15 bases left in between. The V gene's germline CDR1 is KGHDR and CDR2 SFDVKD. In DNA form, the CDR3 reads TGTGCCACCAGCGTCGGGGGCGAAAGCTACGAGCAGTACTTC. As protein: CATSVGGESYEQYF.

The chain carries TRBV5-4 and TRBJ2-7, with 7 bases fitting TRBD1. This CDR3 is built from 15 residues. Germline V gene sequence: CDR1 SGHNT, CDR2 YYREEE (reference sequence). V lost 6 bases and J lost 4; bases outside the gene matches: 13. CDR3 in DNA: TGTGCCAGCACTCAGCTCGACAGGGTCAAGTACGAGCAGTACTTC. Translating gives CASTQLDRVKYEQYF.

The rearrangement uses TRBV7-2 and TRBJ2-2; no firm D call. The CDR3 totals 15 residues. The V gene lost 1 base and the J gene lost 1 base, with 7 bases spanning the gap. Germline V lookup: CDR1 SGHTA, CDR2 FQGNSA. CDR3 sequence reads: CASSLVGGNTGELFF. In nucleotides, the CDR3 is TGTGCCAGCAGCTTAGTCGGCGGGAACACCGGGGAGCTGTTTTTT. Combining the CDR3 with reference TRBV7-2 and TRBJ2-2 gives the whole variable domain GAGVSQSPSNKVTEKGKDVELRCDPISGHTALYWYRQSLGQGLEFLIYFQGNSAPDKSGLPSDRFSAERTGGSVSTLTIQRTQQEDSAVYLCASSLVGGNTGELFFGEGSRLTVL.

This clone was seen only a few times. V usage is TRBV9 and J usage is TRBJ2-7; 11 bases agree with TRBD2. Germline CDR1 and CDR2: SGDLS and YYNGEE. The V gene end was trimmed by 3 bases and the J gene end by 4 bases; junction bases not matched to a gene: 6. The CDR3 contains 15 residues. CDR3 in amino acids: CASSEAGTSGYEQYF. The CDR3, as DNA: TGTGCCAGCAGCGAGGCCGGGACTAGCGGTTACGAGCAGTACTTC.

The chain links TRBV5-6 to TRBJ2-2, with D uncertain. Trimming pared 2 bases from V and 0 bases from J, leaving 11 bases between. Germline V gives CDR1 SGHDT, CDR2 YYEEEE. This CDR3 has 16 residues. The CDR3 loop is CASSFRRSPNTGELFF. CDR3 in DNA: TGTGCCAGCAGCTTCCGGCGGAGTCCGAACACCGGGGAGCTGTTTTTT.

J is TRBJ2-1 and V is TRBV19; D gene ambiguous. Germline values: CDR1 LNHDA, CDR2 SQIVND (reference sequence). V was shortened by 7 bases and J by 0 bases, with 10 bases between the two germline ends. This CDR3 contains 14 residues. The CDR3 coding sequence is TGTGCCAGTACTTCTAACCCCTCCTACAATGAGCAGTTCTTC. This encodes CASTSNPSYNEQFF.

The chain employs TRBV28 and TRBJ1-2; weak D call: TRBD1 (5 bases). Trimming stripped 7 bases from V and 4 bases from J, with 19 bases between. The CDR3 has 15 residues. Germline V gene sequence: CDR1 MDHEN, CDR2 SYDVKM. The CDR3 nucleotides are TGTGCCAGCACATCCGGGACCCCGGCCTTCTATGGCTACACCTTC. This sequence encodes CASTSGTPAFYGYTF.

The chain is built from TRBV19 and TRBJ2-1; 12 bases fit TRBD2. The CDR3 spans 13 residues. Germline CDR1 reads LNHDA; CDR2 reads SQIVND (reference sequence). The V segment lost 7 bases and the J segment 9 bases; nucleotides outside the gene matches: 4. CDR3 in amino acids: CASILAGGGEQFF. In DNA, the CDR3 is TGTGCCAGTATACTAGCGGGAGGAGGTGAGCAGTTCTTC.